The sequence of this T cell receptor (delta chain) was determined in a study of Vδ1+ human thymocytes. General observations from the study: Unlike peripheral blood Vdelta1+ controls, thymic delta-chain sequences included around 21% Vdelta2 and few Vdelta3. Thymic TRG and TRD repertoires appeared highly polyclonal, with Gaussian CDR3 length distributions. Bulk data may be misread because of unexpected Vdelta2 sequences. Many TRG clonotypes were shared between donors; TRD repertoires were essentially private.

The template was reverse-transcribed extracted RNA. Pooled V-gene forward primers with one constant-region reverse primer generated the CDR3 amplicons by multiplex PCR. TCRdb called clones from the multiplex PCR reads again using CATT. The table shows just under 55,000 delta-chain clones, with around 15% occurring only once. The CDR3 runs to 19 residues. Germline CDR1 and CDR2: GEAIGNYY and EKD. With V trimmed by 1 base and J by 0 bases, 15 bases remained unmatched. Alphabeta T cells were depleted, then CD3+ Vdelta1+ Vdelta2- thymocytes were FACS-sorted. Within the sample, this clone is medium-sized. What it binds is unknown. This specimen includes other DNA sequences encoding the same CDR3.

The clonotype was recovered from a boy in the first two years of life who had congenital heart surgery. Sequencing was performed on Vdelta1+ gamma-delta thymocytes from the thymus. Subset denoted: FACS-sorted CD3+ TCRalphabeta- TCRVdelta1+ TCRVdelta2- thymocytes. The chain combines TRDV2 with TRDJ1, with 8 bases lining up with TRDD3. The CDR3 reads CACDTRFALLGAYTDKLIF. The CDR3 nucleotides are TGTGCCTGTGACACTCGTTTTGCCCTACTGGGGGCATACACCGATAAACTCATCTTT.